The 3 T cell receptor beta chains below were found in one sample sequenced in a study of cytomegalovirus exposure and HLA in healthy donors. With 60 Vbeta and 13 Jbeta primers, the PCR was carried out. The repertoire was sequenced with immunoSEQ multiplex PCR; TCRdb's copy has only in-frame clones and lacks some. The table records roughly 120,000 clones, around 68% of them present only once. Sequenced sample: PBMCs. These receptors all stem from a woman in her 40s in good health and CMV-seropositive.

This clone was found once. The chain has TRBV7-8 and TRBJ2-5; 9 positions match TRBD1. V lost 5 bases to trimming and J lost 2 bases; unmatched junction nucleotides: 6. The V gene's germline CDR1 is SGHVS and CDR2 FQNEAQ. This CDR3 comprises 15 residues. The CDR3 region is CASSPRDREQETQYF. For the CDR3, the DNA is TGTGCCAGCAGCCCAAGGGACAGGGAACAAGAGACCCAGTACTTC.

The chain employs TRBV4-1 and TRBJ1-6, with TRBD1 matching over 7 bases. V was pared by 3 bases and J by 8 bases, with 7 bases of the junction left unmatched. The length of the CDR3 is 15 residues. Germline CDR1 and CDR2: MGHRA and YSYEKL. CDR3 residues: CASSQYRGQDSPLHF. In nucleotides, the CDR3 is TGCGCCAGCAGCCAGTACAGGGGCCAGGATTCACCCCTCCACTTT.

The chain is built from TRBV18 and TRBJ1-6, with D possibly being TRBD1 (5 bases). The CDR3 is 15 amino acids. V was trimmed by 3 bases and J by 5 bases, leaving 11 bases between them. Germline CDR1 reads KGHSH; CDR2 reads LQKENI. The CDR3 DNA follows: TGTGCCAGCTCACCCGTGGGGCAGAATAATTCACCCCTCCACTTT. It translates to CASSPVGQNNSPLHF.